The text below deals with one T cell receptor beta chain. As yet, its antigen is unknown. These data are taken from a study of cytomegalovirus exposure and HLA in healthy donors. Vbeta (60) and Jbeta (13) primers were used in the PCR. Profiled with immunoSEQ multiplex PCR; TCRdb holds only in-frame clones, not every one. This table holds fewer than 250,000 clones, roughly 85% found once. General study findings and limits: When a later analysis was performed, an Asian-associated ancestry cluster reportedly had fewer N-insertions than the approximately 700-donor mean.

This receptor was obtained from a male donor in good health and CMV-seronegative. The specimen sequenced was PBMCs.

CDR3 loop: CASSENGGADTQYF. In DNA form, the CDR3 reads TGTGCCAGCAGTGAAAACGGGGGGGCAGATACGCAGTATTTT. The chain uses TRBV6-4 and TRBJ2-3, with 8 positions matching TRBD2. Germline loops: CDR1 MRHNA, CDR2 SNTAGT. This CDR3 spans 14 amino acids. J was trimmed by 4 bases and V by 3 bases; bases with no gene match: 3.